This TCR beta chain was found in a study of post-analysis software for immune sequencing data (dated by TCRdb to between 2014 and 2017). With respect to the entire study: The recorded disease courses included relapsing-remitting, secondary progressive and progressive-relapsing multiple sclerosis, and some patients had no subtype annotation. A subset of samples was prepared in parallel using single-end sample barcoding, then pooled and co-amplified after Illumina adapter ligation. The patient repertoires were compared against more than 10 previously published healthy control repertoires obtained from donors aged roughly 6 to 25 years.

Remarks on this clonotype: Its antigen remains undetermined. It is likely a read error, because the conserved phenylalanine at the end of the CDR3 is missing.

From its first to its last residue, the CDR3 has 11 amino acids. The retained sequence is limited to the CDR3, 33 bases, with the frame set at the first base. At the junction V is shortened by 11 bases and J by 2 bases, with 10 bases in between. Reading the germline V gene gives CDR1 MDHEN and CDR2 SYDVKM. Libraries were made using PCR. The sequencing machine was an Illumina HiSeq 2500. To reduce PCR and sequencing biases, unique molecular identifiers were built into the TCR beta cDNA libraries. Some 500,000 cDNA molecules were obtained per 1 to 10 million input T cells, so each molecule approximated one T cell. The same protocol used for the earlier healthy control dataset was applied to prepare and sequence the patient libraries. Within a given batch, samples were prepared together, multiplexed and sequenced on the same HiSeq lane. The paper's data handling went like this. Raw barcoded reads were processed with MIGEC, discarding single-read molecular identifier groups before consensus assembly and CDR3 extraction. VDJtools was used for post-analysis of the clonotype tables, and diversity was normalized by down-sampling every dataset to the size of the smallest sample. To correct batch-related cross-sample contamination, repertoire overlap clustering matched CDR3 amino acid sequences but not nucleotide sequences. The public reads were run again by TCRdb, first through fastp at Q25 and then through MiXCR, and only productive beta chains were kept. One record per CDR3 amino acid sequence lists the most common genes and DNA. The V and J calls, along with clone size, are taken from TCRdb and not from the paper's own processing. In this sample the table shows around 200,000 distinct CDR3 sequences, over 25% of which occur a single time. The ten top clones hold roughly 3.5% of the sample.

Here is what the overall study found, with its caveats: Normalized Chao1 diversity was significantly lower in multiple sclerosis patients than controls, suggesting substantial peripheral T-cell clonal expansion. Significantly higher frequencies in patients than in controls were found for roughly 5 TRBV segments, including TRBV5-6, TRBV5-1 and TRBV20-1. Direct clustering with F measure revealed strong co-clustering of samples prepared in the same batch, which led to a batch-effect correction. The control group was slightly older than the multiple sclerosis patient group.

To demonstrate the VDJtools post-analysis software, TCR beta repertoires were profiled from the peripheral blood of about 14 young patients with multiple sclerosis. Multiple sclerosis patients were children and adolescents aged about 6 to 16 years. The clonotype was recovered from a girl aged 2 to 17 with multiple sclerosis. Rearrangement joined TRBV28 to TRBJ2-7; the D gene remains uncertain. Sample: blood. The sequenced DNA is TGTGCCTCCGGCCTGACCTACGAGCAGTACTAC. Its coded protein is CASGLTYEQYY.